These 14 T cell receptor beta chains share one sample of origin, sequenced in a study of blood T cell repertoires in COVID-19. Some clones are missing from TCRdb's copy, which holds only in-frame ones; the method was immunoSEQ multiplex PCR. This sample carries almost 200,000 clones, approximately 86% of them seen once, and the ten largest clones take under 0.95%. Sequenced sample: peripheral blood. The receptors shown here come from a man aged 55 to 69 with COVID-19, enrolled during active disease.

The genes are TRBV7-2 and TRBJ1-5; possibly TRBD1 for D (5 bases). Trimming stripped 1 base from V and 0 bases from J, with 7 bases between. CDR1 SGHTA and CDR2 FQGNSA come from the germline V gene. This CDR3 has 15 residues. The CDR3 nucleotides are TGTGCCAGCAGCTTAGTGACAGATAGCAATCAGCCCCAGCATTTT. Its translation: CASSLVTDSNQPQHF.

In DNA, the CDR3 is TGCGCCAGCAGCCAAGATTGGGGGACAGGGGGTCTCATGGAGCAGTTCTTC. Amino acid sequence: CASSQDWGTGGLMEQFF. The gene calls are TRBV4-3 and TRBJ2-1, with 11 bases lining up with TRBD1. V was clipped by 0 bases and J by 10 bases; unmatched bases: 11. CDR1 LGHNA and CDR2 YSLEER come from the germline V gene. The length of the CDR3 is 17 residues.

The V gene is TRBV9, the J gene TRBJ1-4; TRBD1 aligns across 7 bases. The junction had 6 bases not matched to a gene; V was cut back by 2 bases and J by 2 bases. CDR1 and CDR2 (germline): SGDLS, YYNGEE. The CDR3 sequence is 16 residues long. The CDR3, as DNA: TGTGCCAGCAGCGTTCTCATGGACAGGACTAATGAAAAACTGTTTTTT. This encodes CASSVLMDRTNEKLFF.

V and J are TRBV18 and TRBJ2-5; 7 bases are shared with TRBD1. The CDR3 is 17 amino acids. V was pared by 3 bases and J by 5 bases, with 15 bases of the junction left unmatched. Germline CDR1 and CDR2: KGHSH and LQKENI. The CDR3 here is CASSPKSSGTAFETQYF. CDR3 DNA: TGTGCCAGCTCACCGAAATCCTCCGGGACAGCATTTGAGACCCAGTACTTC. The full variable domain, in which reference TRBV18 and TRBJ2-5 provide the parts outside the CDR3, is NAGVMQNPRHLVRRRGQEARLRCSPMKGHSHVYWYRQLPEEGLKFMVYLQKENIIDESGMPKERFSAEFPKEGPSILRIQQVVRGDSAAYFCASSPKSSGTAFETQYFGPGTRLLVL.

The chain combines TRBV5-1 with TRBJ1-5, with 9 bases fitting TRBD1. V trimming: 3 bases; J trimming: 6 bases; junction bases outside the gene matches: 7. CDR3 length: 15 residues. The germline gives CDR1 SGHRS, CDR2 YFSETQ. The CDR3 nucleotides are TGCGCCAGCAGCTCCGGGACAGGGAAGGGTCAGCCCCAGCATTTT. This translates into CASSSGTGKGQPQHF.

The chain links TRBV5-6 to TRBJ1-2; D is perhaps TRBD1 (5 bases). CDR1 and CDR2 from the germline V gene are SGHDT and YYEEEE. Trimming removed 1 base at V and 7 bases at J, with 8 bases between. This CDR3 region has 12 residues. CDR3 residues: CASSLLRGGYTF. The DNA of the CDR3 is TGTGCCAGCAGCTTGCTTAGGGGTGGCTACACCTTC.

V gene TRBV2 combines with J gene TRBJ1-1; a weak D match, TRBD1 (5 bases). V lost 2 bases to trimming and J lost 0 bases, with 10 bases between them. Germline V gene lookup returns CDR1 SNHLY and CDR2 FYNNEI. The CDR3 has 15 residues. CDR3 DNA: TGTGCCAGCAGTGAACAGGGAGGAATGAACACTGAAGCTTTCTTT. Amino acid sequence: CASSEQGGMNTEAFF.

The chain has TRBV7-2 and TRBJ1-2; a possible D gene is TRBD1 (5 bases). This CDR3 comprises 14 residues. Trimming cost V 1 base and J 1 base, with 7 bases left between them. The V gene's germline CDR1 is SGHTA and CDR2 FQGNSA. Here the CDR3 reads CASSLGGSNYGYTF. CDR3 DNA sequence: TGTGCCAGCAGCTTAGGGGGCAGTAACTATGGCTACACCTTC.

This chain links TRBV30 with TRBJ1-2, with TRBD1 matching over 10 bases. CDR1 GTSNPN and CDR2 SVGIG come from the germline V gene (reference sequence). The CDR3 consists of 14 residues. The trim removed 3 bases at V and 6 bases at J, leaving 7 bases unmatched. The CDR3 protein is CAWSQPGTGDGYTF. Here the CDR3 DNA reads TGTGCCTGGAGCCAACCCGGGACAGGGGATGGCTACACCTTC. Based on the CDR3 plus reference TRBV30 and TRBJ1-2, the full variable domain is SQTIHQWPATLVQPVGSPLSLECTVEGTSNPNLYWYRQAAGRGLQLLFYSVGIGQISSEVPQNLSASRPQDRQFILSSKKLLLSDSGFYLCAWSQPGTGDGYTFGSGTRLTVV.

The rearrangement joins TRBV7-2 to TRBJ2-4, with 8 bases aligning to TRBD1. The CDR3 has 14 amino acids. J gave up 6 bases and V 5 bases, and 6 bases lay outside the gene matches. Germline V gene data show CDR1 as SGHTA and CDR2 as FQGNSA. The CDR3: CASSLDRGGNIQYF. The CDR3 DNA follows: TGTGCCAGCAGCCTTGACAGGGGAGGAAACATTCAGTACTTC.

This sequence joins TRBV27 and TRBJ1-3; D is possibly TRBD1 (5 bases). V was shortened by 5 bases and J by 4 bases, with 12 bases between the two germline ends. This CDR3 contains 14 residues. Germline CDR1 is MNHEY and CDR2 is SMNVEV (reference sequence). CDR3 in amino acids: CASSPGTTGNTIYF. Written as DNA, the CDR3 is TGTGCCAGCAGTCCCGGGACTACCGGAAACACCATATATTTT.

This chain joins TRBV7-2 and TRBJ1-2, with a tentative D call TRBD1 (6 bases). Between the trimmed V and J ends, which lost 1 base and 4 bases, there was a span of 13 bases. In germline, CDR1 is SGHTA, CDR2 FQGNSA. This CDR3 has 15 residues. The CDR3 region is CASSLEQGLGYGYTF. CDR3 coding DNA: TGTGCCAGCAGCTTAGAGCAGGGGCTAGGCTATGGCTACACCTTC.

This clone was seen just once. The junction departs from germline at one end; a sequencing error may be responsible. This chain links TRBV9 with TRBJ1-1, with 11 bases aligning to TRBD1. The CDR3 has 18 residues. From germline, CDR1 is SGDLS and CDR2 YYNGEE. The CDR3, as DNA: TGTACCAGCAGCTCCCATGGACAGGGGGCTGTTACCGGTCCTGAAGCTTTCTTT. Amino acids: CTSSSHGQGAVTGPEAFF.

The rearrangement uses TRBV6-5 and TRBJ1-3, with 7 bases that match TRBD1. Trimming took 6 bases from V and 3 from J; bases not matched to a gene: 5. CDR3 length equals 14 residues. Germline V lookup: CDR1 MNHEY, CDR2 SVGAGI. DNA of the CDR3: TGTGCCAGCAGCCTCGACAGGGATGGAAACACCATATATTTT. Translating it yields CASSLDRDGNTIYF.